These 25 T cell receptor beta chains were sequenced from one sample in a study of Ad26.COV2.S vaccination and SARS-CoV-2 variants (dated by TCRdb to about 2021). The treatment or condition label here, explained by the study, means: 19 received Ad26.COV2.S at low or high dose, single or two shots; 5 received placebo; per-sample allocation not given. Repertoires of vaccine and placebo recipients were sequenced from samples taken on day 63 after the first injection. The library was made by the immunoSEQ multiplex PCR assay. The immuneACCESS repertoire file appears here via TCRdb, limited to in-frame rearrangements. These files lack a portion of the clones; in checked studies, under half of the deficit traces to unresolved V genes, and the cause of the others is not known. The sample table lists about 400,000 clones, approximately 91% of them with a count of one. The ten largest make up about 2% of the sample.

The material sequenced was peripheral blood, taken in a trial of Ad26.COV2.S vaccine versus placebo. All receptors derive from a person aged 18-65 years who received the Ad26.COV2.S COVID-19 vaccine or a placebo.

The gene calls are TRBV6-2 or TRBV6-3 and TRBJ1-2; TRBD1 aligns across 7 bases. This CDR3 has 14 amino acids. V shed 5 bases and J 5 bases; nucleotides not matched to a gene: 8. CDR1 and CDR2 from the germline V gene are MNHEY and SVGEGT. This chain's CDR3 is CASSLDRALYGYTF. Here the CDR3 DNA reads TGTGCCAGCAGTCTTGACAGGGCGCTGTATGGCTACACCTTC.

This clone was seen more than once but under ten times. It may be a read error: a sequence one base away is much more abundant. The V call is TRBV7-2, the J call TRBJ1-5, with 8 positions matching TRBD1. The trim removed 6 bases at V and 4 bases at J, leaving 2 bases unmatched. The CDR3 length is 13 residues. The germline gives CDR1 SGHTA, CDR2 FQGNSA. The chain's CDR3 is CASRRQGNQPQHF. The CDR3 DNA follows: TGTGCCAGCAGACGACAGGGGAATCAGCCCCAGCATTTT. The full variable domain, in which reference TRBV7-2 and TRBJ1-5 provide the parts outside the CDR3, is GAGVSQSPSNKVTEKGKDVELRCDPISGHTALYWYRQSLGQGLEFLIYFQGNSAPDKSGLPSDRFSAERTGGSVSTLTIQRTQQEDSAVYLCASRRQGNQPQHFGDGTRLSIL.

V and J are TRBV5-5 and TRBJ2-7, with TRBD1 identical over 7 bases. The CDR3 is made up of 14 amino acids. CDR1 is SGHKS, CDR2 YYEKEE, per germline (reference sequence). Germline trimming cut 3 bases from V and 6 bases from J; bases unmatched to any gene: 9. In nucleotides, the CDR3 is TGTGCCAGCAGCTCGCTACGGACAGGCTTCGAGCAGTACTTC. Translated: CASSSLRTGFEQYF. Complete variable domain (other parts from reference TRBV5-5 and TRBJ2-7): DAGVTQSPTHLIKTRGQQVTLRCSPISGHKSVSWYQQVLGQGPQFIFQYYEKEERGRGNFPDRFSARQFPNYSSELNVNALLLGDSALYLCASSSLRTGFEQYFGPGTRLTVT.

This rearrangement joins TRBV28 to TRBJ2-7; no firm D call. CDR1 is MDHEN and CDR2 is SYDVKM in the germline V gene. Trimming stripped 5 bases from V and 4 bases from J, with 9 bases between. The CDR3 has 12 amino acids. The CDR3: CASSVTGYEQYF. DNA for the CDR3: TGTGCCAGCAGTGTCACGGGTTACGAGCAGTACTTC.

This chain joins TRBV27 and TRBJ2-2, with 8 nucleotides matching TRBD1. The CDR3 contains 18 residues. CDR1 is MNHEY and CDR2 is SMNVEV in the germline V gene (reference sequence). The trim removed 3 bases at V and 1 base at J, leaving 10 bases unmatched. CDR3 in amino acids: CASSFLMTGTGNTGELFF. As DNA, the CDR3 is TGTGCCAGCAGTTTCCTCATGACCGGGACAGGGAACACCGGGGAGCTGTTTTTT.

The CDR3 sequence is CASSFRHTGSTDTQYF. CDR3 in DNA: TGTGCCAGCAGCTTCCGCCACACAGGGAGCACAGATACGCAGTATTTT. V is TRBV13 and J is TRBJ2-3, with a possible D match to TRBD1 (6 bases). Trimming took off 3 bases at V and 0 bases at J, with 13 bases between the two ends. CDR3 length: 16 residues. Germline CDR1 PRHDT, CDR2 FYEKMQ (reference sequence).

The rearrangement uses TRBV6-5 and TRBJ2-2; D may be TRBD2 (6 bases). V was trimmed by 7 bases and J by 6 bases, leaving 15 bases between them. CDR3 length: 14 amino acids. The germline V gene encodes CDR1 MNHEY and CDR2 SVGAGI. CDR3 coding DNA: TGTGCCAGCATCGGAGGGAGTGACCCCGGGGAGCTGTTTTTT. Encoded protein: CASIGGSDPGELFF.

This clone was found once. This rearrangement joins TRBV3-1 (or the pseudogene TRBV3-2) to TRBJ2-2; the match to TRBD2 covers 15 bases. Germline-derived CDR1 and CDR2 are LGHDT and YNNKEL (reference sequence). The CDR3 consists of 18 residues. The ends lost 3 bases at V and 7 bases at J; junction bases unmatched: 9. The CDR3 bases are TGTGCCAGCAGCCACCTCGGACTAGCGGGAGGGTTGAGCGGGGAGCTGTTTTTT. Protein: CASSHLGLAGGLSGELFF.

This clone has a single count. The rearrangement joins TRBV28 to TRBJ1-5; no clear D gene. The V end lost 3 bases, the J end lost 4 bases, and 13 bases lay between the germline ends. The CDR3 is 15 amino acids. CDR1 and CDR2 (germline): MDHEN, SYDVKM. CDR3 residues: CASSFFKVANQPQHF. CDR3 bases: TGTGCCAGCAGTTTTTTTAAGGTAGCAAATCAGCCCCAGCATTTT.

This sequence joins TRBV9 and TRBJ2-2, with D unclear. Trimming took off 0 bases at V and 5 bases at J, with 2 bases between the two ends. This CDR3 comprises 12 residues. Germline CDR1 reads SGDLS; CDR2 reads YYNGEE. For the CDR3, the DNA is TGTGCCAGCAGCGTAGTTACCGGGGAGCTGTTTTTT. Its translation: CASSVVTGELFF.

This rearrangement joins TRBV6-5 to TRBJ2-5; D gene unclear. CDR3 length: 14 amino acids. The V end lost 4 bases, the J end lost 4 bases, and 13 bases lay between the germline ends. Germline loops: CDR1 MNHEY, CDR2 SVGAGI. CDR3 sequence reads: CASSFANVGETQYF. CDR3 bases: TGTGCCAGCAGTTTTGCGAATGTGGGAGAGACCCAGTACTTC.

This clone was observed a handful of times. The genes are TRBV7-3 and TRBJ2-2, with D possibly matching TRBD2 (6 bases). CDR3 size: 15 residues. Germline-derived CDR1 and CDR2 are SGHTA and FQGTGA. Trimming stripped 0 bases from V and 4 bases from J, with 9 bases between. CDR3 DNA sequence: TGTGCCAGCAGCTTAACGGGACTTGCCACCGGGGAGCTGTTTTTT. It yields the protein CASSLTGLATGELFF.

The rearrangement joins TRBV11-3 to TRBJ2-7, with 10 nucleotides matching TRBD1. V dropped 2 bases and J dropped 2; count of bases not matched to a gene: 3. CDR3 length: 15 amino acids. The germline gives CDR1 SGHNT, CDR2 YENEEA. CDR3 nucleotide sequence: TGTGCCAGCAGCTTACTTGGGACAGGGGCCTACGAGCAGTACTTC. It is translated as CASSLLGTGAYEQYF.

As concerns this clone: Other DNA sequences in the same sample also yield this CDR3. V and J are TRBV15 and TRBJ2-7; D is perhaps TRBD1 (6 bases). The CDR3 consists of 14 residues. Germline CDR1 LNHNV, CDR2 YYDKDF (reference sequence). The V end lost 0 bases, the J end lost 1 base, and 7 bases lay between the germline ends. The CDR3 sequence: CATSRDQGSYEQYF. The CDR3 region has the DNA TGTGCCACCAGCAGAGATCAGGGGTCCTACGAGCAGTACTTC.

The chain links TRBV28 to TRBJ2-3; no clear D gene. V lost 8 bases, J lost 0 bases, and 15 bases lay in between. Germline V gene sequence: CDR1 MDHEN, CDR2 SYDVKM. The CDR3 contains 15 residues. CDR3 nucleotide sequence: TGTGCCAGCGGCCCGGTGTCAGAGAGCACAGATACGCAGTATTTT. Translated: CASGPVSESTDTQYF.

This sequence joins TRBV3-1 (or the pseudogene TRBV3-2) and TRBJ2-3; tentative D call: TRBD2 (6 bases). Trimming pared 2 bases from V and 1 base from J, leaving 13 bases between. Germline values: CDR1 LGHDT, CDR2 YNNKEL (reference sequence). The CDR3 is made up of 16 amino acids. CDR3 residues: CASSQRWASGTDTQYF. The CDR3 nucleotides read TGTGCCAGCAGCCAACGATGGGCTAGCGGCACAGATACGCAGTATTTT.

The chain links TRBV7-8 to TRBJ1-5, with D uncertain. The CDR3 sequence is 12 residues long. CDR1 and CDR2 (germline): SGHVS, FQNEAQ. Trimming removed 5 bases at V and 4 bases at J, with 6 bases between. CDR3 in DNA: TGTGCCAGCAGCCCGTGGAATCAGCCCCAGCATTTT. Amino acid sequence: CASSPWNQPQHF.

CDR3 region: CASSRDREAFF. Written as DNA, the CDR3 is TGTGCCAGCAGCCGGGACAGGGAAGCTTTCTTT. The genes are TRBV7-8 and TRBJ1-1; TRBD1 agrees at 8 bases. Germline assignment: CDR1 SGHVS and CDR2 FQNEAQ. CDR3 size: 11 residues. V lost 5 bases and J lost 8; bases outside the gene matches: 1.

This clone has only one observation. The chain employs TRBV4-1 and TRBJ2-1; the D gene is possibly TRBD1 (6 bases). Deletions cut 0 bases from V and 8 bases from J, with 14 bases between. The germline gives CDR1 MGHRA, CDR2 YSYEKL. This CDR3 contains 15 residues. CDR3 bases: TGCGCCAGCAGCCAAGAGGGGGCTGCCTTCGATGAGCAGTTCTTC. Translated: CASSQEGAAFDEQFF.

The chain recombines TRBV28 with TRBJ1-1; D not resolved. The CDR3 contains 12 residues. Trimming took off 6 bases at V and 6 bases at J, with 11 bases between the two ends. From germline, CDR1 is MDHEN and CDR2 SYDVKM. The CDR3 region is CASSRVVAEAFF. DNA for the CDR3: TGTGCCAGCAGCCGGGTAGTAGCTGAAGCTTTCTTT.

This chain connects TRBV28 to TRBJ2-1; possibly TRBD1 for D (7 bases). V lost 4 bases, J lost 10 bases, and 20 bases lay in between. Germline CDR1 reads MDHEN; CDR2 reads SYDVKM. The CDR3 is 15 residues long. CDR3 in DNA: TGTGCCAGCAGTTCCCCGGGACTCAGGGGGTCGGAGCAGTTCTTC. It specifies CASSSPGLRGSEQFF.

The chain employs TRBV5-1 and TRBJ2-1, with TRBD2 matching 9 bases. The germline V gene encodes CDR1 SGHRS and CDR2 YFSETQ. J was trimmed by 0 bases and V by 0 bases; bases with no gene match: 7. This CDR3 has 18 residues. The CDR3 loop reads CASSLEGLAESSYNEQFF. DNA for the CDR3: TGCGCCAGCAGCTTGGAGGGACTAGCCGAAAGCTCCTACAATGAGCAGTTCTTC. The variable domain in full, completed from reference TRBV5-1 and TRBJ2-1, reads KAGVTQTPRYLIKTRGQQVTLSCSPISGHRSVSWYQQTPGQGLQFLFEYFSETQRNKGNFPGRFSGRQFSNSRSEMNVSTLELGDSALYLCASSLEGLAESSYNEQFFGPGTRLTVL.

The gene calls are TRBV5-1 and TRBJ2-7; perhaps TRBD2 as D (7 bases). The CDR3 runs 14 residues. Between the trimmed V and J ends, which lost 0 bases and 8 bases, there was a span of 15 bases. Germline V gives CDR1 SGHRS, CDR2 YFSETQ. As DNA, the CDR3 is TGCGCCAGCAGCTTGGCCAATGCGGGGGACAAGCAGTACTTC. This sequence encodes CASSLANAGDKQYF.

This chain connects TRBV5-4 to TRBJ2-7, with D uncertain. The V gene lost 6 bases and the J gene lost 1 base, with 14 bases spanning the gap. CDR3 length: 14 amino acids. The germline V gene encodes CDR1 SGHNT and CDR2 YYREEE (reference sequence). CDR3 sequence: CASTLGGGSYEQYF. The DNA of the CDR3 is TGTGCCAGCACCCTGGGCGGCGGTTCCTACGAGCAGTACTTC. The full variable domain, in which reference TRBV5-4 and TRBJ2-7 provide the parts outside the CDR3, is ETGVTQSPTHLIKTRGQQVTLRCSSQSGHNTVSWYQQALGQGPQFIFQYYREEENGRGNFPPRFSGLQFPNYSSELNVNALELDDSALYLCASTLGGGSYEQYFGPGTRLTVT.

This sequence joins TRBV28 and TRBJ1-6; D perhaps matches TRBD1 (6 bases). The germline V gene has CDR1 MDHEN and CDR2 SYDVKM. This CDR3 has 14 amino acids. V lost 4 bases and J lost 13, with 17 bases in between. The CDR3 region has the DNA TGTGCCAGCAGTTCATCGGGACACTCCCAGCCCCTCCACTTT. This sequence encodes CASSSSGHSQPLHF.